The 7 T cell receptor beta chains below were found in one sample sequenced in a study of OX40 agonist ivuxolimab in advanced cancers. The repertoire was sequenced with immunoSEQ multiplex PCR; TCRdb's copy has only in-frame clones and lacks some. The repertoire consists of over 50,000 clones, with roughly four fifths occurring once and the leading ten covering 4% to 5%. Sequencing used CD4+ or CD8+ T cells sorted from blood, obtained in a trial of the OX40 agonist ivuxolimab. These receptors came from an adult with an advanced solid tumor such as melanoma, head and neck, liver or kidney cancer.

J is TRBJ2-5 and V is TRBV5-1, with TRBD2 identical over 10 bases. The DNA end is a closer match to TRBJ2-7, so the J assignment may be wrong. Germline CDR1 reads SGHRS; CDR2 reads YFSETQ. The CDR3 runs 20 residues. CDR3 residues: CASSLGLAGAGVGGSREQYF. CDR3 DNA sequence: TGCGCCAGCAGCTTGGGGCTAGCGGGAGCTGGTGTCGGCGGGAGTCGCGAGCAGTACTTC.

V is TRBV11-3 and J is TRBJ2-1; D ambiguous. The V end lost 3 bases, the J end lost 0 bases, and 9 bases lay between the germline ends. This CDR3 has 15 amino acids. CDR1 SGHNT and CDR2 YENEEA come from the germline V gene. CDR3 in DNA: TGTGCCAGCAGCTTCCGGAGTTCCTCCTACAATGAGCAGTTCTTC. This translates into CASSFRSSSYNEQFF. Supplemented by reference TRBV11-3 and TRBJ2-1, the full variable domain reads EAGVVQSPRYKIIEKKQPVAFWCNPISGHNTLYWYLQNLGQGPELLIRYENEEAVDDSQLPKDRFSAERLKGVDSTLKIQPAELGDSAVYLCASSFRSSSYNEQFFGPGTRLTVL.

This chain joins TRBV5-6 and TRBJ2-3; TRBD1 might be the D (7 bases). This CDR3 contains 16 residues. V was pared by 4 bases and J by 5 bases, with 20 bases between. CDR1 is SGHDT and CDR2 is YYEEEE in the germline V gene. The CDR3 bases are TGTGCCAGCAGCCCAGGGGTTAACAGGGGAGGAGATACGCAGTATTTT. Protein product: CASSPGVNRGGDTQYF. Full variable domain (missing parts from reference TRBV5-6 and TRBJ2-3): DAGVTQSPTHLIKTRGQQVTLRCSPKSGHDTVSWYQQALGQGPQFIFQYYEEEERQRGNFPDRFSGHQFPNYSSELNVNALLLGDSALYLCASSPGVNRGGDTQYFGPGTRLTVL.

This chain uses TRBV9 with TRBJ2-4, with 7 bases identical to TRBD1. The CDR3 totals 14 residues. CDR1 is SGDLS and CDR2 is YYNGEE in the germline V gene. V shed 4 bases and J 8 bases; nucleotides not matched to a gene: 9. CDR3 in DNA: TGTGCCAGCAGCTCCGGACAGGTTGAACACATTCAGTACTTC. Translating it yields CASSSGQVEHIQYF.

The V and J genes are TRBV6-1 and TRBJ2-3; either TRBD1 or TRBD2 may fit D (5 bases each). The V end lost 8 bases, the J end lost 6 bases, and 18 bases lay between the germline ends. CDR1 MNHNS and CDR2 SASEGT come from the germline V gene. The length of the CDR3 is 14 residues. CDR3 nucleotides: TGTGCCAGCTCCGGGACCGCAGCACGCGATACGCAGTATTTT. Translating gives CASSGTAARDTQYF.

The chain has TRBV19 and TRBJ2-4, with 8 bases matching TRBD1. V gave up 5 bases and J gave up 1 base; unmatched junction bases: 10. This CDR3 contains 17 residues. Germline CDR1 and CDR2: LNHDA and SQIVND (reference sequence). CDR3 region: CASSPTNRGEAKNIQYF. DNA of the CDR3: TGTGCCAGTAGTCCGACGAACAGGGGGGAGGCCAAAAACATTCAGTACTTC.

V usage is TRBV2 and J usage is TRBJ2-5; D may be TRBD2 (5 bases). Per the germline V gene, CDR1 is SNHLY and CDR2 is FYNNEI. The CDR3 length is 15 residues. V dropped 0 bases and J dropped 5 bases, with 13 bases sitting between them. In nucleotides, the CDR3 is TGTGCCAGCAGTGAAGCGGGCGGGCCATGGGAGACCCAGTACTTC. It encodes CASSEAGGPWETQYF.